A selection of T cell receptor beta chains follows, all from one sample in a study of T cell responses to AZD1222 COVID-19 vaccine. Using immunoSEQ multiplex PCR, the repertoire was profiled, and TCRdb retains in-frame clones only, with some absent. The data show about 120,000 clones, roughly 91% seen once. This specimen consisted of peripheral blood, obtained 28 days after the second AZD1222 dose. All receptors come from an adult who received the AZD1222 COVID-19 vaccine. CDR3s include the opening cysteine and the closing phenylalanine or tryptophan. A D gene is named only where the DNA matches it firmly. Expanded clones get a size class; other rows say once, few or many, or leave the size out.

j_gene: TRBJ1-1; d_gene: NA; v_gene: TRBV27; abundance: NA; CDR3nt: TGTGCCAGCAGTTCAATGCGGGGAGGCAAGGCTGAAGCTTTCTTT; CDR3aa: CASSSMRGGKAEAFF
j_gene: TRBJ2-2; d_gene: TRBD2; v_gene: TRBV18; abundance: NA; CDR3nt: TGTGCCAGCTCACCCCTACTAGCGGCGAACACCGGGGAGCTGTTTTTT; CDR3aa: CASSPLLAANTGELFF
j_gene: TRBJ1-2; d_gene: TRBD1; v_gene: TRBV20-1; abundance: NA; CDR3nt: TGCAGTGCTCACGTCAACAGGGGGATCAACTTC; CDR3aa: CSAHVNRGINF
j_gene: TRBJ1-1; d_gene: TRBD1; v_gene: TRBV5-5; abundance: NA; CDR3nt: TGTGCCAGCAGCTTGCTAGACAGGGACACTGAAGCTTTCTTT; CDR3aa: CASSLLDRDTEAFF
j_gene: TRBJ1-2; d_gene: NA; v_gene: TRBV28; abundance: NA; CDR3nt: TGTGCCAGCAGTTCGCCCTCCTCCGGGACGGGGACTGGCTACACCTTC; CDR3aa: CASSSPSSGTGTGYTF
j_gene: TRBJ1-3; d_gene: NA; v_gene: TRBV18; abundance: NA; CDR3nt: TGTGCCAGCTCATCTCGACAGCCCTCTGGAAACACCATATATTTT; CDR3aa: CASSSRQPSGNTIYF
j_gene: TRBJ1-1; d_gene: NA; v_gene: TRBV30; abundance: NA; CDR3nt: TGTGCCTGGAGTGTACAGTCTGGCACTGAAGCTTTCTTT; CDR3aa: CAWSVQSGTEAFF
j_gene: TRBJ2-7; d_gene: NA; v_gene: TRBV7-6; abundance: NA; CDR3nt: TGTGCCAGCAGCGGAGGGGCAGGGACGGATTCCTACGAGCAGTACTTC; CDR3aa: CASSGGAGTDSYEQYF
j_gene: TRBJ2-7; d_gene: TRBD1; v_gene: TRBV2; abundance: few; CDR3nt: TGTGCCAGCAGTGAATTAGGGGGCATTTCCTACGAGCAGTACTTC; CDR3aa: CASSELGGISYEQYF
j_gene: TRBJ2-7; d_gene: NA; v_gene: TRBV6-1; abundance: NA; CDR3nt: TGTGCCAGCAGTGAAGCCGAGCAGTACTTC; CDR3aa: CASSEAEQYF
j_gene: TRBJ1-1; d_gene: NA; v_gene: TRBV5-1; abundance: NA; CDR3nt: TGCGCCAGCAGCTTGTTCGGAAACACTGAAGCTTTCTTT; CDR3aa: CASSLFGNTEAFF
j_gene: TRBJ1-5; d_gene: TRBD1; v_gene: TRBV25-1; abundance: NA; CDR3nt: TGTGCCAGCAACGGACAGGGAGATCAGCCCCAGCATTTT; CDR3aa: CASNGQGDQPQHF
j_gene: TRBJ1-1; d_gene: NA; v_gene: TRBV5-8; abundance: NA; CDR3nt: TGTGCCAGCAGCTTGGGGGATGTCCTGGGAACTGAAGCTTTCTTT; CDR3aa: CASSLGDVLGTEAFF
j_gene: TRBJ2-5; d_gene: NA; v_gene: TRBV6-5; abundance: NA; CDR3nt: TGTGCCAGCAGAGGTCTAGGTTTGGGCCAAGAGACCCAGTACTTC; CDR3aa: CASRGLGLGQETQYF
j_gene: TRBJ2-2; d_gene: NA; v_gene: TRBV7-3; abundance: NA; CDR3nt: TGTGCCAGCAGCTTCGGGACGAACACCGGGGAGCTGTTTTTT; CDR3aa: CASSFGTNTGELFF
j_gene: TRBJ1-2; d_gene: TRBD1; v_gene: TRBV27; abundance: NA; CDR3nt: TGTGCCAGCAGTTCAGGTCAGGGGGGCCTAAACTATGGCTACACCTTC; CDR3aa: CASSSGQGGLNYGYTF
j_gene: TRBJ1-2; d_gene: TRBD1; v_gene: TRBV6-2/TRBV6-3; abundance: NA; CDR3nt: TGTGCCAGCAGCCCGACAGGGAACTATGGCTACACCTTC; CDR3aa: CASSPTGNYGYTF
j_gene: TRBJ1-1; d_gene: NA; v_gene: TRBV7-9; abundance: NA; CDR3nt: TGTGCCAGCAGCGTCGCCAGGGGATGGAACACTGAAGCTTTCTTT; CDR3aa: CASSVARGWNTEAFF
j_gene: TRBJ2-7; d_gene: NA; v_gene: TRBV5-6; abundance: NA; CDR3nt: TGTGCCAGCAGCGCGGGCCACTTCTACTACGAGCAGTACTTC; CDR3aa: CASSAGHFYYEQYF
j_gene: TRBJ1-1; d_gene: TRBD1; v_gene: TRBV13; abundance: NA; CDR3nt: TGTGCCAGCAGCCCAACGACAGGGGGGGACGCTGAAGCTTTCTTT; CDR3aa: CASSPTTGGDAEAFF
j_gene: TRBJ1-2; d_gene: TRBD1; v_gene: TRBV3-1/TRBV3-2; abundance: NA; CDR3nt: TGTGCCAGCAGCCAGGGACAGGTCCATCGCTACACCTTC; CDR3aa: CASSQGQVHRYTF
j_gene: TRBJ2-7; d_gene: TRBD1; v_gene: TRBV18; abundance: NA; CDR3nt: TGTGCCAGCTCACTTGGACAGGGGTCCTACGAGCAGTACTTC; CDR3aa: CASSLGQGSYEQYF
j_gene: TRBJ2-7; d_gene: NA; v_gene: TRBV3-1/TRBV3-2; abundance: NA; CDR3nt: TGTGCCAGCAGCCAAGTCGGGAGTAACTCCTACGAGCAGTACTTC; CDR3aa: CASSQVGSNSYEQYF
j_gene: TRBJ2-7; d_gene: TRBD1; v_gene: TRBV3-1/TRBV3-2; abundance: NA; CDR3nt: TGTGCCAGCAGCTGGACAGGGTCTTCCTACGAGCAGTACTTC; CDR3aa: CASSWTGSSYEQYF
j_gene: TRBJ2-7; d_gene: NA; v_gene: TRBV5-1; abundance: many; CDR3nt: TGCGCCAGCAGCTTGGTAGAATCCTCCTACGAGCAGTACTTC; CDR3aa: CASSLVESSYEQYF
j_gene: TRBJ1-5; d_gene: NA; v_gene: TRBV6-5; abundance: NA; CDR3nt: TGTGCCAGCAGTTACACGCGAAATAGCAATCAGCCCCAGCATTTT; CDR3aa: CASSYTRNSNQPQHF
j_gene: TRBJ2-1; d_gene: NA; v_gene: TRBV9; abundance: NA; CDR3nt: TGTGCCAGCAGCGTTTTACCGGGCGGGGATGAGCAGTTCTTC; CDR3aa: CASSVLPGGDEQFF
j_gene: TRBJ2-7; d_gene: NA; v_gene: TRBV6-5; abundance: NA; CDR3nt: TGTGCCAGCAGTTACGACCGATCCTACGAGCAGTACTTC; CDR3aa: CASSYDRSYEQYF
j_gene: TRBJ2-1; d_gene: NA; v_gene: TRBV30; abundance: NA; CDR3nt: TGTGCCTGGAGTGTAGGTTCTTACAATGAGCAGTTCTTC; CDR3aa: CAWSVGSYNEQFF
j_gene: TRBJ2-1; d_gene: NA; v_gene: TRBV5-1; abundance: NA; CDR3nt: TGCGCCAGCAGCTTATCCCTGGGTACCCGGAATGAGCAGTTCTTC; CDR3aa: CASSLSLGTRNEQFF
j_gene: TRBJ2-1; d_gene: TRBD2; v_gene: TRBV6-5; abundance: NA; CDR3nt: TGTGCCAGCTCAATAGCGGGAGTAAACAATGAGCAGTTCTTC; CDR3aa: CASSIAGVNNEQFF
j_gene: TRBJ1-2; d_gene: NA; v_gene: TRBV28; abundance: NA; CDR3nt: TGTGCCAGCAGACGACAATCCTATGGCTACACCTTC; CDR3aa: CASRRQSYGYTF
j_gene: TRBJ2-2; d_gene: TRBD2; v_gene: TRBV11-3; abundance: NA; CDR3nt: TGTGCCAGCAGCTTAAGATCTAGCGGGAGCTCCGGGGAGCTGTTTTTT; CDR3aa: CASSLRSSGSSGELFF
j_gene: TRBJ2-4; d_gene: NA; v_gene: TRBV7-2; abundance: NA; CDR3nt: TGTGCCAGCAGCGTCGCTAGCTACGACATTCAGTACTTC; CDR3aa: CASSVASYDIQYF
j_gene: TRBJ2-5; d_gene: NA; v_gene: TRBV7-3; abundance: NA; CDR3nt: TGTGCCAGCAGCCCCTCGTACCAAGAGACCCAGTACTTC; CDR3aa: CASSPSYQETQYF
j_gene: TRBJ1-2; d_gene: NA; v_gene: TRBV28; abundance: NA; CDR3nt: TGTGCCAGCAGTTCATCATTCTATGGCTACACCTTC; CDR3aa: CASSSSFYGYTF
j_gene: TRBJ2-7; d_gene: NA; v_gene: TRBV6-1; abundance: NA; CDR3nt: TGTGCCAGCAGTGAAGTTAACAGGGTACGTTACGAGCAGTACTTC; CDR3aa: CASSEVNRVRYEQYF